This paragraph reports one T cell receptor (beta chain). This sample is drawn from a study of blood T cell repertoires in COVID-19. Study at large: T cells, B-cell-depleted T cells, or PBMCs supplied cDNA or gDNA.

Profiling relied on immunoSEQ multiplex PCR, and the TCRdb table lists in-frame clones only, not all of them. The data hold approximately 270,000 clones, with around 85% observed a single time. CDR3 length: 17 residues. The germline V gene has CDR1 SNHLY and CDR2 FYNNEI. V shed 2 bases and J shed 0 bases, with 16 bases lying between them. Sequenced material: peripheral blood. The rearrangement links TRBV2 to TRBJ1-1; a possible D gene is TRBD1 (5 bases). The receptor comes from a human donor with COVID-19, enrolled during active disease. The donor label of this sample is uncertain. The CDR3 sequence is CASSEKRSGGVNTEAFF. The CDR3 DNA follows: TGTGCCAGCAGTGAAAAGCGGTCGGGAGGGGTGAACACTGAAGCTTTCTTT.